This TCR beta chain originates from a study of shared T cell receptors in the human thymus. The length of the CDR3 is 16 residues. Deletions cut 0 bases from V and 2 bases from J, with 14 bases between. CDR1 and CDR2 from the germline V gene are SGHDN and FVKESK. The protocol was immunoSEQ multiplex PCR, while the TCRdb copy is restricted to in-frame clones and leaves out a portion. Of hundreds of thousands of clones in the sample, roughly 88% were seen once. These records were also assigned to another study, of human thymus T cells. From that report: Thymic and blood repertoires appeared to display a bias in their usage of V and J genes. Highly overlapping thymic repertoires among unrelated individuals were reported in related research.

The sample taken for sequencing was thymocytes. The receptor was derived from a boy under two years old with a congenital heart defect. The genes are TRBV14 and TRBJ2-7, with D perhaps matching TRBD2 (5 bases). In nucleotides, the CDR3 is TGTGCCAGCAGCCAAGATCCGGCTAGCTACCCCTACGAGCAGTACTTC. As protein: CASSQDPASYPYEQYF.